This TCR beta chain stems from a study of shared clonotypes between healthy human individuals. Generated by immunoSEQ multiplex PCR, the TCRdb table keeps only in-frame clones and is missing some. The sample carries around 200,000 clones, approximately 61% recorded once. V shed 2 bases and J shed 7 bases, with 17 bases lying between them. CDR3 size: 15 residues. In germline, CDR1 is MNHEY, CDR2 SVGAGI. Sequencing was carried out using memory CD4+ T cells sorted from blood. Indicated subset: CD45RA-negative fraction. This chain joins TRBV6-5 and TRBJ1-1; D is undetermined. The receptor was derived from a man aged 25 to 45 in good health. CDR3 in amino acids: CASSYTSRHGSEAFF. The CDR3 bases are TGTGCCAGCAGTTACACCAGCAGGCACGGAAGTGAAGCTTTCTTT.